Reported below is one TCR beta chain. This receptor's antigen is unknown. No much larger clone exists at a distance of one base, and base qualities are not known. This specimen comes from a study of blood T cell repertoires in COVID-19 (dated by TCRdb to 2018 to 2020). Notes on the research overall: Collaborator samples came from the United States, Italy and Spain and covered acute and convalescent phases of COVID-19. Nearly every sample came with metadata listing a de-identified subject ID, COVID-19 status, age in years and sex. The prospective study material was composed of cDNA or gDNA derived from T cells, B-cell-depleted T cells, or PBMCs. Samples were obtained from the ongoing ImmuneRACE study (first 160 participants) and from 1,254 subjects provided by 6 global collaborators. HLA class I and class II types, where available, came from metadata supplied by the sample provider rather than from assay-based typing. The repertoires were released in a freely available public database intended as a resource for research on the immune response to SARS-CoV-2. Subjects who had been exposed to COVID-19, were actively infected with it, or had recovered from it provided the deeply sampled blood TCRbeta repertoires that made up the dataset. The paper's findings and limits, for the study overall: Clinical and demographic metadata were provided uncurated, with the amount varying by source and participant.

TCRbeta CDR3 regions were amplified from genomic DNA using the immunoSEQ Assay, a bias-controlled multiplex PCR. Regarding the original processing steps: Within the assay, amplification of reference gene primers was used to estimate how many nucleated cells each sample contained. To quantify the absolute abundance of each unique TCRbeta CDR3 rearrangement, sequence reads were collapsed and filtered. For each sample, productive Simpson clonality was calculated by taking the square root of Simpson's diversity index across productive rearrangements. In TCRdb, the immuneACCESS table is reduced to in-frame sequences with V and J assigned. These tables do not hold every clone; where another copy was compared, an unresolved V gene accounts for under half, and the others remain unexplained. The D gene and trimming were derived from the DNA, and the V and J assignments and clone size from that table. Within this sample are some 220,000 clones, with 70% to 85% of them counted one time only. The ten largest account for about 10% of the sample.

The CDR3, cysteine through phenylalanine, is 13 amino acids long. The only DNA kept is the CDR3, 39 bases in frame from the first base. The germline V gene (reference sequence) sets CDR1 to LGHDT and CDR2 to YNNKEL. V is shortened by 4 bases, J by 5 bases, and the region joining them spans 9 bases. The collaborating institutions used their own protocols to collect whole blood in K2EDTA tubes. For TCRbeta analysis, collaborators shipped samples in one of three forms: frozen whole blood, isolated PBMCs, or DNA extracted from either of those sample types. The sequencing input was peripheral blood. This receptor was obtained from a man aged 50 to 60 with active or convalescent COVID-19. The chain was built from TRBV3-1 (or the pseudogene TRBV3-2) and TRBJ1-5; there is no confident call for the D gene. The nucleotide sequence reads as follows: TGTGCCAGCAGCCCCTCACTTGATCAGCCCCAGCATTTT. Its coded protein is CASSPSLDQPQHF.